Sequencing of this T cell receptor (beta chain) was carried out in a study of low-dose radiotherapy and immunotherapy resistance in tumors. Study-wide context: Participants in Cohort 1 were administered 0.5 Gy per fraction at 2-week intervals, to a cumulative dose of 6.5 Gy. The regimen for patients comprised intravenous nivolumab 240 mg every two weeks plus intravenous ipilimumab 1 mg/kg every six weeks.

Time point reported: after trial treatment. The treatment denotes: LDRT plus nivolumab, ipilimumab, low-dose cyclophosphamide and aspirin (RACIN trial). As a condition of eligibility, patients had advanced solid tumors lacking tumor-infiltrating lymphocytes. Covering alpha and beta chains, TRAV- and TRBV-specific primers were used for the first-strand cDNA. TCR amplification ran approximately 22 PCR cycles using constant-region and V-primer adapter primers. In vitro transcription was used to amplify the isolated mRNA. Via MiXCR, TCRdb re-called the reads, giving one row per CDR3 protein. Of more than 90,000 distinct CDR3 sequences in the sample, 20% were seen once. This clonotype has at least ten counts. The CDR3 runs 16 residues. Germline assignment: CDR1 KGHSH and CDR2 LQKENI. V lost 0 bases, J lost 0 bases, and 12 bases lay in between.

The chain combines TRBV18 with TRBJ2-7; no clear D gene. The source was PBMCs, collected after low-dose radiotherapy plus immunotherapy. This receptor was taken from a male donor with prostate cancer. The CDR3 DNA follows: TGTGCCAGCTCACCACCGTTAAAACATTCCTCCTACGAGCAGTACTTC. Its protein is CASSPPLKHSSYEQYF.